This T cell receptor (beta chain) is from a study of OX40 agonist ivuxolimab in advanced cancers. Profiled with immunoSEQ multiplex PCR; TCRdb holds only in-frame clones, not every one. Found here are about 80,000 clones, around 83% of them singletons; the top ten hold about 0.76%. This CDR3 has 15 amino acids. V trimming: 4 bases; J trimming: 1 base; junction bases outside the gene matches: 6. Germline CDR1 ENHRY, CDR2 SYGVKD. The chain combines TRBV10-3 with TRBJ1-1; 7 nucleotides align to TRBD1. This TCR derives from an adult with an advanced solid tumor such as melanoma, head and neck, liver or kidney cancer. The specimen comprised CD4+ or CD8+ T cells sorted from blood, sampled in a trial of the OX40 agonist ivuxolimab. CDR3 nucleotides: TGTGCCATCAGTGGGAGGACAGGCGGGAACACTGAAGCTTTCTTT. Translation: CAISGRTGGNTEAFF.